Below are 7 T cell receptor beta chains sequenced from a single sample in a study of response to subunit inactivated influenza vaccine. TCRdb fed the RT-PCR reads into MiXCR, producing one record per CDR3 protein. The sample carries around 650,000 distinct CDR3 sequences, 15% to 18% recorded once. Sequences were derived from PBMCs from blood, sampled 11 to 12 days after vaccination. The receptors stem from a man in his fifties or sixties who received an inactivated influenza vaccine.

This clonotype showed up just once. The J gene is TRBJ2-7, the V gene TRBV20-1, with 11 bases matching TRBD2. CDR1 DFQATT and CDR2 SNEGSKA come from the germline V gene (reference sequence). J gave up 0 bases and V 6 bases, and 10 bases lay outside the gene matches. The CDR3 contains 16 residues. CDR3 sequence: CSASSSGGISSYEQYF. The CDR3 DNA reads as TGCAGTGCAAGCTCTAGCGGGGGGATCTCCTCCTACGAGCAGTACTTC.

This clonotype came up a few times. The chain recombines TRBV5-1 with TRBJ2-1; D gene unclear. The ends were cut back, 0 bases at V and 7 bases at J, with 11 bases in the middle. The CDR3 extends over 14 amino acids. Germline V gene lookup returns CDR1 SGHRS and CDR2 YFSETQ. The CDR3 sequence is CASSLGPERNEQFF. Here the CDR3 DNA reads TGCGCCAGCAGCTTGGGCCCCGAGCGTAATGAGCAGTTCTTC.

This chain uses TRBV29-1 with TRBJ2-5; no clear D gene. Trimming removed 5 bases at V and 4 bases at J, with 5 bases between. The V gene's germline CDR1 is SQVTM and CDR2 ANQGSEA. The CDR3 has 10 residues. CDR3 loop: CSVSRETQYF. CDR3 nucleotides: TGCAGCGTTTCCCGAGAGACCCAGTACTTC.

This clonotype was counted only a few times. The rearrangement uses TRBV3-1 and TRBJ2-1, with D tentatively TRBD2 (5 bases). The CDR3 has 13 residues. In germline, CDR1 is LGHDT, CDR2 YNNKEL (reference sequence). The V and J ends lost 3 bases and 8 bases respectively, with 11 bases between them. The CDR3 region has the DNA TGTGCCAGCAGCCACCTAGCCTTGGATGAGCAGTTCTTC. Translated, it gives CASSHLALDEQFF.

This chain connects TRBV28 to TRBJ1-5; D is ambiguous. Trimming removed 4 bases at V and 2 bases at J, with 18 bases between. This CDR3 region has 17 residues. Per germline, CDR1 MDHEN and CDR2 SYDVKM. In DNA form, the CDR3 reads TGTGCCAGCAGTTCACTGGAGACACATCGGGGCAATCAGCCCCAGCATTTT. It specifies CASSSLETHRGNQPQHF.

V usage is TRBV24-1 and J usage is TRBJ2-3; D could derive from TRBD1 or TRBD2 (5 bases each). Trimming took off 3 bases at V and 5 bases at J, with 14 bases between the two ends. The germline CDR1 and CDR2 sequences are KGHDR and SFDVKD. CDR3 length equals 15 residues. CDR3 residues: CATSDRGRGQDTQYF. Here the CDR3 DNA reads TGTGCCACCAGTGATAGAGGACGGGGCCAAGATACGCAGTATTTT.

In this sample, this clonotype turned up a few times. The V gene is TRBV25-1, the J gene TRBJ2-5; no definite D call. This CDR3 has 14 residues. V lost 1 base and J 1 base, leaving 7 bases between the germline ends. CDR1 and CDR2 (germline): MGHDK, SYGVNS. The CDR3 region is CASSELLVQETQYF. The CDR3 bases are TGTGCCAGCAGTGAATTGCTCGTCCAAGAGACCCAGTACTTC.